This T cell receptor (beta chain) was recorded in a study of OX40 agonist ivuxolimab in advanced cancers. Only in-frame clones appear in the TCRdb table, and some are missing; sequencing was by immunoSEQ multiplex PCR. The repertoire holds fewer than 80,000 clones, with roughly 85% as singletons. The sample was CD4+ or CD8+ T cells sorted from blood, taken in a trial of the OX40 agonist ivuxolimab. The receptor was derived from an adult with an advanced solid tumor such as melanoma, head and neck, liver or kidney cancer.

CDR3 amino acids: CASSPTATSGRLSYEQYF. CDR3 nucleotides: TGTGCCAGCAGCCCCACGGCGACTAGCGGGAGACTTTCCTACGAGCAGTACTTC. The chain combines TRBV7-2 with TRBJ2-7, with 12 positions matching TRBD2. The V gene end was trimmed by 5 bases and the J gene end by 1 base; junction bases not matched to a gene: 12. Germline values: CDR1 SGHTA, CDR2 FQGNSA. This CDR3 comprises 18 residues.